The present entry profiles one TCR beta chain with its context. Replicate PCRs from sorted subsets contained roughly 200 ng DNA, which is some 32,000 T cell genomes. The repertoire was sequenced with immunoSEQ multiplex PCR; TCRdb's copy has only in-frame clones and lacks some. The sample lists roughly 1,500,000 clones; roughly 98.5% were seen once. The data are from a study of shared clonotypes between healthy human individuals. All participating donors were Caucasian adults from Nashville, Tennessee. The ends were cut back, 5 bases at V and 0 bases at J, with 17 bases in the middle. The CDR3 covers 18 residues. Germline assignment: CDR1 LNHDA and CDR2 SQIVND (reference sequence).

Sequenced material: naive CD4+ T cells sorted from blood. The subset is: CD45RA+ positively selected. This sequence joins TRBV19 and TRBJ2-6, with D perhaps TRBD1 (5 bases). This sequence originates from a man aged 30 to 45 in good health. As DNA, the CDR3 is TGTGCCAGTAGTTTGGAGACAGTATCCAACTCTGGGGCCAACGTCCTGACTTTC. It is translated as CASSLETVSNSGANVLTF. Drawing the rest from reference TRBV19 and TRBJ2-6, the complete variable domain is DGGITQSPKYLFRKEGQNVTLSCEQNLNHDAMYWYRQDPGQGLRLIYYSQIVNDFQKGDIAEGYSVSREKKESFPLTVTSAQKNPTAFYLCASSLETVSNSGANVLTFGAGSRLTVL.